Below are 22 T cell receptor beta chains sequenced from a single sample in a study of shared clonotypes between healthy human individuals. The method was immunoSEQ multiplex PCR; TCRdb's version includes in-frame clones alone and lacks a portion of them. The sample holds some 2 million clones; about 95% are singletons and the top ten take around 1.2%. Terminally differentiated effector memory CD45RA+ cells were excluded by CCR7 positive selection of CD45RO-negative cells. Input material: naive CD8+ T cells sorted from blood. The receptors were gathered from a man aged 18 to 30 in good health.

This clone has a single count. At one end, the junction sequence differs from germline, possibly due to a read error. The rearrangement uses TRBV13 and TRBJ2-7; no reliable D call. The CDR3 is made up of 12 amino acids. Germline V lookup: CDR1 PRHDT, CDR2 FYEKMQ (reference sequence). The chain's CDR3 is CASSLESAPIDF. The CDR3 bases are TGTGCCAGCAGCTTAGAGTCCGCCCCGATAGACTTC.

The V and J genes are TRBV13 and TRBJ2-3, with 8 bases matching TRBD1. The CDR3 is made up of 13 amino acids. V shed 5 bases, J shed 7 bases, and the junction held 5 bases outside the gene matches. Germline CDR1 reads PRHDT; CDR2 reads FYEKMQ (reference sequence). The CDR3 region is CASSQDREHTQYF. CDR3 nucleotides: TGTGCCAGCAGCCAGGACAGGGAACATACGCAGTATTTT.

This CDR3 is CSVEPTPGVRVETQYF. Here the CDR3 DNA reads TGCAGCGTTGAACCCACCCCCGGGGTTAGGGTGGAGACGCAGTATTTT. This chain joins TRBV29-1 and TRBJ2-3; tentatively, D is TRBD2 (5 bases). CDR1 is SQVTM and CDR2 is ANQGSEA in the germline V gene. The length of the CDR3 is 16 residues. V shed 2 bases and J shed 9 bases, with 24 bases lying between them.

This chain connects TRBV11-3 to TRBJ2-1; D perhaps matches TRBD2 (5 bases). Trimming cost V 3 bases and J 7 bases, with 16 bases left between them. Germline V gives CDR1 SGHNT, CDR2 YENEEA. The CDR3 sequence is 15 residues long. In DNA form, the CDR3 reads TGTGCCAGCAGCTTGGGATCCCCGGGGTGGAATGAGCAGTTCTTC. The encoded protein is CASSLGSPGWNEQFF.

This chain uses TRBV6-1 with TRBJ2-7; 7 bases match TRBD2. In germline, CDR1 is MNHNS, CDR2 SASEGT. V trimming: 4 bases; J trimming: 3 bases; junction bases outside the gene matches: 9. The CDR3 extends over 15 amino acids. CDR3 in DNA: TGTGCCAGCAGTGGGTGGCGGGAGTTCAACTACGAGCAGTACTTC. Translation: CASSGWREFNYEQYF.

This rearrangement joins TRBV13 to TRBJ2-7; TRBD1 matches 10 bases. The J segment lost 5 bases and the V segment lost 1 base, leaving 2 bases of the junction unmatched. Germline V gene sequence: CDR1 PRHDT, CDR2 FYEKMQ (reference sequence). This CDR3 is 14 amino acids long. CDR3 protein: CASSLAGTGDEQYF. The CDR3 DNA reads TGTGCCAGCAGCTTAGCAGGGACAGGGGACGAGCAGTACTTC.

The CDR3 DNA reads TGTGCCAGCAGTTTCAGGGTAGGTGGCGAGCAGTACTTC. As protein: CASSFRVGGEQYF. The J gene is TRBJ2-7, the V gene TRBV28; weak D call: TRBD1 (5 bases). V was shortened by 3 bases and J by 6 bases, with 12 bases between the two germline ends. CDR1 is MDHEN, CDR2 SYDVKM, per germline. The CDR3 extends over 13 amino acids.

This chain links TRBV29-1 with TRBJ1-1; D unresolved. Germline V gene data show CDR1 as SQVTM and CDR2 as ANQGSEA. V dropped 2 bases and J dropped 6 bases, with 4 bases sitting between them. The CDR3 is 10 amino acids. The CDR3 nucleotides are TGCAGCGTTGAACATTCTGAAGCTTTCTTT. The encoded protein is CSVEHSEAFF.

The chain couples TRBV12-5 to TRBJ2-7; TRBD1 matches 8 bases. The CDR3 has 15 residues. With V trimmed by 3 bases and J by 2 bases, 6 bases remained unmatched. Germline assignment: CDR1 LGHNT and CDR2 FRNRAP. CDR3 nucleotides: TGTGCTAGTGGTTTCTTCGGGACAGGTACCTACGAGCAGTACTTC. This encodes CASGFFGTGTYEQYF.

The V gene is TRBV30, the J gene TRBJ2-4; D uncertain. The V end was cut by 3 bases, the J end by 4 bases, with 7 bases between. This CDR3 region has 12 residues. CDR1 GTSNPN and CDR2 SVGIG come from the germline V gene (reference sequence). Here the CDR3 reads CAWRAEKNIQYF. The CDR3 DNA is TGTGCCTGGAGAGCAGAAAAAAACATTCAGTACTTC.

The V call is TRBV19, the J call TRBJ2-5, with no clear D. The CDR3 sequence is 14 residues long. The germline V gene encodes CDR1 LNHDA and CDR2 SQIVND (reference sequence). V was cut by 5 bases and J by 4 bases, with 14 bases left in between. The CDR3, as DNA: TGTGCCAGTAGTCCTCGACAATCACCAGAGACCCAGTACTTC. This codes for CASSPRQSPETQYF.

The chain joins TRBV28 to TRBJ2-5; 8 nucleotides align to TRBD1. The CDR3 covers 14 residues. The J segment lost 5 bases and the V segment lost 4 bases, leaving 6 bases of the junction unmatched. Germline lookup yields CDR1 MDHEN and CDR2 SYDVKM. The CDR3 sequence: CASSSWTGWETQYF. For the CDR3, the DNA is TGTGCCAGCAGTTCCTGGACAGGGTGGGAGACCCAGTACTTC.

This clone was observed a single time. The rearrangement links TRBV6-9 to TRBJ2-7; 7 bases agree with TRBD2. Germline CDR1 is MNHGY and CDR2 is SVAAGI. The V gene end was trimmed by 3 bases and the J gene end by 0 bases; junction bases not matched to a gene: 5. The CDR3 has 15 amino acids. The CDR3 loop is CASSYEAGASYEQYF. The CDR3 nucleotides read TGTGCCAGCAGTTACGAGGCGGGAGCCTCCTACGAGCAGTACTTC.

CDR3 nucleotides: TGTGCCAGCAGCTATCCTCGGGCAGGGAAGGCCACAGATACGCAGTATTTT. This codes for CASSYPRAGKATDTQYF. This chain links TRBV7-2 with TRBJ2-3; D possibly corresponds to TRBD1 (5 bases). Germline loops: CDR1 SGHTA, CDR2 FQGNSA. Trimming stripped 4 bases from V and 2 bases from J, with 19 bases between. The CDR3 covers 17 residues.

V usage is TRBV6-4 and J usage is TRBJ2-7, with 11 bases that match TRBD1. CDR3 length equals 14 residues. Germline trimming cut 8 bases from V and 5 bases from J; bases unmatched to any gene: 8. The germline V gene encodes CDR1 MRHNA and CDR2 SNTAGT. The DNA for the CDR3 is TGTGCCAGCTACCCCGGGACAGGGGGACACGAGCAGTACTTC. It specifies CASYPGTGGHEQYF.

The chain employs TRBV25-1 and TRBJ1-1; 11 positions match TRBD1. The CDR3 consists of 15 residues. Germline values: CDR1 MGHDK, CDR2 SYGVNS. V lost 1 base, J lost 6 bases, and 4 bases stayed unmatched. The CDR3 DNA sequence: TGTGCCAGCAGTGAATGGGGACAGGGGGACTCTGAAGCTTTCTTT. Translation gives CASSEWGQGDSEAFF.

The chain carries TRBV5-5 and TRBJ2-7; 8 bases agree with TRBD1. The CDR3 is made up of 16 amino acids. The ends lost 4 bases at V and 5 bases at J; junction bases unmatched: 14. Germline lookup yields CDR1 SGHKS and CDR2 YYEKEE (reference sequence). The CDR3 spells CASSRRTGFVDHEQYF. For the CDR3, the DNA is TGTGCCAGCAGCCGCCGGACAGGGTTTGTGGACCACGAGCAGTACTTC.

In this sample, this clone turned up once. V and J are TRBV9 and TRBJ2-1, with TRBD2 matching 13 bases. The CDR3 has 16 residues. Germline CDR1 reads SGDLS; CDR2 reads YYNGEE. Germline trimming cut 4 bases from V and 9 bases from J; bases unmatched to any gene: 10. CDR3 region: CASSPRTSGSWGEQFF. The CDR3 nucleotides are TGTGCCAGCAGCCCCCGGACTAGCGGGAGCTGGGGTGAGCAGTTCTTC.

This rearrangement joins TRBV27 to TRBJ1-1, with D perhaps TRBD1 (6 bases). The CDR3 extends over 14 amino acids. Trimming pared 6 bases from V and 2 bases from J, leaving 13 bases between. CDR1 and CDR2 from the germline V gene are MNHEY and SMNVEV (reference sequence). CDR3 sequence: CASSIQGYNTEAFF. As DNA, the CDR3 is TGTGCCAGCAGCATACAGGGTTACAACACTGAAGCTTTCTTT.

Comment on this clone: The same CDR3 is also encoded by other DNA sequences in this sample. The gene calls are TRBV9 and TRBJ1-3; D is undetermined. The germline CDR1 and CDR2 sequences are SGDLS and YYNGEE. The CDR3 is 14 residues long. The ends were cut back, 0 bases at V and 2 bases at J, with 6 bases in the middle. CDR3 region: CASSVDGAGNTIYF. The CDR3, as DNA: TGTGCCAGCAGCGTAGACGGAGCTGGAAACACCATATATTTT.

The rearrangement links TRBV2 to TRBJ2-7, with 10 bases fitting TRBD2. The trim removed 3 bases at V and 4 bases at J, leaving 6 bases unmatched. Germline CDR1 SNHLY, CDR2 FYNNEI. This CDR3 region has 15 residues. The CDR3 DNA is TGTGCCAGCAGTGACGGAACTAGCGGGACGTACGAGCAGTACTTC. This encodes CASSDGTSGTYEQYF.

The chain has TRBV6-6 and TRBJ2-1, with 8 positions matching TRBD2. V dropped 7 bases and J dropped 2; count of bases not matched to a gene: 10. The CDR3 spans 16 residues. Germline V lookup: CDR1 MNHNY, CDR2 SVGAGI (reference sequence). CDR3 amino acids: CASTSGGRNPYNEQFF. CDR3 DNA sequence: TGTGCCAGCACTTCGGGAGGGAGAAACCCCTACAATGAGCAGTTCTTC.